Presented here are 4 T cell receptor beta chains from one specimen sequenced in a study of identical twins. TCRdb independently ran MiXCR on the 5' RACE reads; one entry per CDR3 protein. The data contain around 670,000 distinct CDR3 sequences, approximately 6% of them seen just once; the ten biggest clones take up 1.5% to 2%. Sequencing was performed on naive T cells sorted from blood. The receptors here all came from a man aged 18 to 30 in good health.

The V gene is TRBV5-1, the J gene TRBJ2-5; 9 bases align to TRBD1. V gave up 3 bases and J gave up 2 bases; unmatched junction bases: 2. The CDR3 loop spans 14 amino acids. Per the germline V gene, CDR1 is SGHRS and CDR2 is YFSETQ. CDR3 protein: CASSSDRGQETQYF. The CDR3 DNA is TGCGCCAGCAGCTCCGACAGGGGGCAAGAGACCCAGTACTTC. Full variable domain (outside the CDR3, taken from reference TRBV5-1 and TRBJ2-5): KAGVTQTPRYLIKTRGQQVTLSCSPISGHRSVSWYQQTPGQGLQFLFEYFSETQRNKGNFPGRFSGRQFSNSRSEMNVSTLELGDSALYLCASSSDRGQETQYFGPGTRLLVL.

This clonotype has at least ten counts. The chain combines TRBV12-3 or TRBV12-4 with TRBJ2-3, with TRBD2 matching 7 bases. The CDR3 runs to 15 residues. J lost 1 base, V lost 7 bases, and 8 bases had no gene match. CDR3 region: CASTTPAGGTDTQYF. In DNA, the CDR3 is TGTGCCAGCACCACCCCTGCGGGGGGCACAGATACGCAGTATTTT.

This clonotype was observed a handful of times. The chain is built from TRBV29-1 and TRBJ2-1, with 8 bases aligning to TRBD1. CDR1 and CDR2 from the germline V gene are SQVTM and ANQGSEA. CDR3 length: 13 residues. The V segment lost 8 bases and the J segment 6 bases; nucleotides outside the gene matches: 9. In DNA form, the CDR3 reads TGCAGCTCACAAGCGACAGGGGTCAATGAGCAGTTCTTC. Translating it yields CSSQATGVNEQFF.

The rearrangement links TRBV20-1 to TRBJ2-3; D not certain. Germline V gives CDR1 DFQATT, CDR2 SNEGSKA (reference sequence). The V end lost 0 bases, the J end lost 2 bases, and 18 bases lay between the germline ends. The CDR3 extends over 17 amino acids. The CDR3 protein is CSARDLGAGTYTDTQYF. The CDR3 coding sequence is TGCAGTGCTAGAGATCTGGGTGCAGGTACTTACACAGATACGCAGTATTTT.